This T cell receptor (beta chain) is drawn from a study of blood T cell repertoires in COVID-19. The overall study: Acute and convalescent COVID-19 specimens originated in the United States, Italy and Spain.

Assay: immunoSEQ multiplex PCR; the TCRdb copy retains only in-frame clones and omits some. The table lists about 180,000 clones, 75% to 90% of them singletons. A few counts support this clone. The receptor was derived from a man between 60 and 70 years old with acute or convalescent COVID-19. Sequenced input: peripheral blood.

The DNA of the CDR3 is TGTGCCAGCAGAGACGACCGGCGGGTTATCCTACGAGGGCAGTACTTC. This codes for CASRDDRRVILRGQYF. The rearrangement uses TRBV2 and TRBJ2-7, with a weak D call TRBD2 (5 bases). Germline V gene data show CDR1 as SNHLY and CDR2 as FYNNEI. CDR3 length: 16 residues. Trimming pared 6 bases from V and 9 bases from J, leaving 27 bases between.